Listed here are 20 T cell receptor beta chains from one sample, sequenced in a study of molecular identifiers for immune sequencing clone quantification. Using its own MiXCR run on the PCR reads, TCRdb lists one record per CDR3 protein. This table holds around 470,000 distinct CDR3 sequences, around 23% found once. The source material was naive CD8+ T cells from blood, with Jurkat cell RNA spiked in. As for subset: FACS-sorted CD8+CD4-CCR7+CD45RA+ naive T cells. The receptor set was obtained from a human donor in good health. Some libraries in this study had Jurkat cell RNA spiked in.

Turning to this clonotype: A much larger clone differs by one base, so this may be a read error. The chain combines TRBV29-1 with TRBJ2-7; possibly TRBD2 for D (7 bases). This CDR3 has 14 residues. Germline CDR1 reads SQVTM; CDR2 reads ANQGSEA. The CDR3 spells CSAGGVADPYGQYF. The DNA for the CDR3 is TGCAGCGCGGGGGGCGTGGCGGATCCCTACGGGCAGTACTTC.

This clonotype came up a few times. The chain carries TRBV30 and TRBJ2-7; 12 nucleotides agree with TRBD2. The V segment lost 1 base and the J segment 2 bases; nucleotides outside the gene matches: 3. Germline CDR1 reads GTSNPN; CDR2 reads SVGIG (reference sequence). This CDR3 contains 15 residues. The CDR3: CAWSGLAGGPYEQYF. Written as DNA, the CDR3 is TGTGCCTGGAGTGGCCTAGCGGGGGGGCCCTACGAGCAGTACTTC. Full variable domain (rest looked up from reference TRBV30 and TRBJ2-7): SQTIHQWPATLVQPVGSPLSLECTVEGTSNPNLYWYRQAAGRGLQLLFYSVGIGQISSEVPQNLSASRPQDRQFILSSKKLLLSDSGFYLCAWSGLAGGPYEQYFGPGTRLTVT.

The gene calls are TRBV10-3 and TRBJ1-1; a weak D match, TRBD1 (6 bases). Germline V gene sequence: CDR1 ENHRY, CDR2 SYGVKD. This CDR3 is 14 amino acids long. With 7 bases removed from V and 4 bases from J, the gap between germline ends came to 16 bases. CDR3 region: CAIKGVGASTEAFF. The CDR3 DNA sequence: TGTGCCATCAAGGGCGTGGGGGCGAGCACTGAAGCTTTCTTT.

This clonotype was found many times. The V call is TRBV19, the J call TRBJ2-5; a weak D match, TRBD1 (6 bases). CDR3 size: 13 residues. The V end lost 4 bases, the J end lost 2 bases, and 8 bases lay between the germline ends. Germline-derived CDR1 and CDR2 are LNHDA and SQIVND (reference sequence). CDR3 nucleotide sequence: TGTGCCAGTAGTAACAGGGAGCAAGAGACCCAGTACTTC. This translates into CASSNREQETQYF.

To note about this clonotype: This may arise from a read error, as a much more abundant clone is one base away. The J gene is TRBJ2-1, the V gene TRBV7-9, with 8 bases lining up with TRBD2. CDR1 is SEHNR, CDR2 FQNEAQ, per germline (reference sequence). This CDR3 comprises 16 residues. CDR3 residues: CASSFSGRGDYNAQFF. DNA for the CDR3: TGTGCCAGCAGCTTCTCTGGGCGGGGGGATTACAATGCGCAGTTCTTC. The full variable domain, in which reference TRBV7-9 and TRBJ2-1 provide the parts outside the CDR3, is DTGVSQNPRHKITKRGQNVTFRCDPISEHNRLYWYRQTLGQGPEFLTYFQNEAQLEKSRLLSDRFSAERPKGSFSTLEIQRTEQGDSAMYLCASSFSGRGDYNAQFFGPGTRLTVL.

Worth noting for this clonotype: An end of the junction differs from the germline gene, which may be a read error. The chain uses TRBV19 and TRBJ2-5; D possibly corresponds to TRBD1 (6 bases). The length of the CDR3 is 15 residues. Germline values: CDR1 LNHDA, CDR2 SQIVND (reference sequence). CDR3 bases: TGTGCCGGTAGTCCGGAGGACAGCTCCCGAGAGACCCAGTACTTC. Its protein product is CAGSPEDSSRETQYF.

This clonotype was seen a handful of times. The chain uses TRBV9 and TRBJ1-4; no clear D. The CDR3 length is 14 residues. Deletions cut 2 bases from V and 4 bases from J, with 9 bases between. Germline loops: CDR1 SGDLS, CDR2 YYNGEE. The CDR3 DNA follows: TGTGCCAGCAGCGTGGCCCAGGTTAATGAAAAACTGTTTTTT. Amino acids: CASSVAQVNEKLFF.

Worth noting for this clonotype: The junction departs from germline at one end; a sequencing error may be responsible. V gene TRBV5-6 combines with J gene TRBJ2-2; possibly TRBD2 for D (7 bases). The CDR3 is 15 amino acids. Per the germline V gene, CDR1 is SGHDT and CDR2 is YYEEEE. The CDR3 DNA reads TGTGCCAGCAGCGGGGGGGCAGGAGACACCGGGGAGCTGTATTTT. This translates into CASSGGAGDTGELYF.

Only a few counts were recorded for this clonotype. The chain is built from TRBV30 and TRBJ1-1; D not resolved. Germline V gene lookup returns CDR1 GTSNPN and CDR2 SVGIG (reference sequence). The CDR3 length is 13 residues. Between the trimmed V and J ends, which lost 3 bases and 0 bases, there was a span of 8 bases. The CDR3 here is CAWSEAVNTEAFF. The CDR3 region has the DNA TGTGCCTGGAGCGAGGCAGTGAACACTGAAGCTTTCTTT.

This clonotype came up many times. CDR3 region: CSVPSPDLNTGELFF. The CDR3 region has the DNA TGCAGCGTCCCATCACCCGACTTGAACACCGGGGAGCTGTTTTTT. The chain couples TRBV29-1 to TRBJ2-2; no reliable D call. CDR3 length equals 15 residues. Trimming stripped 6 bases from V and 1 base from J, with 15 bases between. Germline V CDR1 and CDR2: SQVTM, ANQGSEA.

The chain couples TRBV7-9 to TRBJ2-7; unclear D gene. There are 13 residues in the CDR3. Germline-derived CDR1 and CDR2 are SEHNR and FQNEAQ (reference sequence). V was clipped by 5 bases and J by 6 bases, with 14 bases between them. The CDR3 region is CASSPLRSPEQYF. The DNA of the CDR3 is TGTGCCAGCAGCCCCCTCCGGTCTCCCGAGCAGTACTTC.

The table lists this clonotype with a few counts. In nucleotides, the CDR3 is TGTGCCAGCAGCGGGCGTTCCGGGACAGGAGGACTGGAGCAGTACTTC. Protein product: CASSGRSGTGGLEQYF. The gene calls are TRBV7-9 and TRBJ2-7; 8 bases align to TRBD1. The germline V gene has CDR1 SEHNR and CDR2 FQNEAQ (reference sequence). The length of the CDR3 is 16 residues. With V trimmed by 5 bases and J by 7 bases, 16 bases remained unmatched.

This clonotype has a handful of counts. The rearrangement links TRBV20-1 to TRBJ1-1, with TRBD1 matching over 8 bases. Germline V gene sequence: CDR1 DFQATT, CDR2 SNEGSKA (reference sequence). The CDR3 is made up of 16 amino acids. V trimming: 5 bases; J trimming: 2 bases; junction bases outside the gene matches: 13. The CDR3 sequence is CSAGGPDRGLNTEAFF. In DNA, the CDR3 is TGCAGTGCTGGGGGCCCCGACAGGGGACTTAACACTGAAGCTTTCTTT.

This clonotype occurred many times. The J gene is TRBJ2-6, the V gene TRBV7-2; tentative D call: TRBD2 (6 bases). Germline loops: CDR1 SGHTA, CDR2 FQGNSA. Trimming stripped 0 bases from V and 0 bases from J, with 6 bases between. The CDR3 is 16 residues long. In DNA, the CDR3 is TGTGCCAGCAGCTTAGCGGGGGGCTCTGGGGCCAACGTCCTGACTTTC. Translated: CASSLAGGSGANVLTF.

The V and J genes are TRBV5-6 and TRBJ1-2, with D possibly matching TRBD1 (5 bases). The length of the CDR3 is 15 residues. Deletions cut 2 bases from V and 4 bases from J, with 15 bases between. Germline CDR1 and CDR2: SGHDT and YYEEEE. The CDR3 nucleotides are TGTGCCAGCAGCTTTTGGGGGACGGGGACCTATGGCTACACCTTC. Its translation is CASSFWGTGTYGYTF.

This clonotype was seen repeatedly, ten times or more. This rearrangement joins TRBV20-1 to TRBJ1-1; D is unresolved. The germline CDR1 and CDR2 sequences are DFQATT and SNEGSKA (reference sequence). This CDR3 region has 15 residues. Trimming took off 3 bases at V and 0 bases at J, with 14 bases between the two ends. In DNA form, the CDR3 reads TGCAGTGCTAGCCCCTGGGGAGGCGTGAACACTGAAGCTTTCTTT. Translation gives CSASPWGGVNTEAFF.

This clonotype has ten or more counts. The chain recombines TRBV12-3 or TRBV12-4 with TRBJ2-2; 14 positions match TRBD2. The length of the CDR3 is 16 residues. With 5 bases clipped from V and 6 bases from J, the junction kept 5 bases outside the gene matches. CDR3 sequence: CASSVGLAGGSGELFF. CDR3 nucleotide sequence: TGTGCCAGCAGTGTCGGACTAGCGGGGGGCTCCGGGGAGCTGTTTTTT.

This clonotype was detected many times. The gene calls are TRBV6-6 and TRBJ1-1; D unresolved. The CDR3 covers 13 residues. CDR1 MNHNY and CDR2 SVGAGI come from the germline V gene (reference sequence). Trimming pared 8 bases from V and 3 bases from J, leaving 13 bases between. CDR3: CASEVAEYTEAFF. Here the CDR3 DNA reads TGTGCCAGCGAGGTGGCCGAATACACTGAAGCTTTCTTT.

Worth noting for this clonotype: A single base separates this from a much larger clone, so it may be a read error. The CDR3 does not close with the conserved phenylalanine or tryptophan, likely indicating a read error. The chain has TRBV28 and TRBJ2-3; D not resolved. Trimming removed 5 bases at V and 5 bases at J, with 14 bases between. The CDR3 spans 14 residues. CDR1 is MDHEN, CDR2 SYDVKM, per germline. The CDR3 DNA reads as TGTGCCAGCAGTCCCCCTCCCGTAGGAGATACGCAGTATATT. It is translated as CASSPPPVGDTQYI.

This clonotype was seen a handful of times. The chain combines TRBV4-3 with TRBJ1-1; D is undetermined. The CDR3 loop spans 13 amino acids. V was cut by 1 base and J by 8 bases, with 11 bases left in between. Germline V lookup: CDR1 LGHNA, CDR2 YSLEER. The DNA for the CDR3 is TGCGCCAGCAGCCAAGTTACGTCGGGGGAAGCTTTCTTT. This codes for CASSQVTSGEAFF.